This T cell receptor beta chain was sequenced during a study of control samples from healthy donors and cancer patients. TCRdb keeps only in-frame clones here, not all; method: immunoSEQ multiplex PCR. This sample has 160,000 or so clones; about 94% occur once, and the top ten carry 12% to 15%. The ends were cut back, 4 bases at V and 7 bases at J, with 14 bases in the middle. The CDR3 consists of 13 residues. Germline CDR1 SGHRS, CDR2 YFSETQ. The receptor was derived from a man aged 60-69 years with colorectal cancer. This rearrangement joins TRBV5-1 to TRBJ1-2; maybe TRBD1 (6 bases). Sequencing was done on a sample of PBMCs. DNA of the CDR3: TGCGCCAGCAGCCCGGATGGGGGCTCTGGCTACACCTTC. This gives the protein CASSPDGGSGYTF. The full variable domain, with the rest looked up from reference TRBV5-1 and TRBJ1-2, is KAGVTQTPRYLIKTRGQQVTLSCSPISGHRSVSWYQQTPGQGLQFLFEYFSETQRNKGNFPGRFSGRQFSNSRSEMNVSTLELGDSALYLCASSPDGGSGYTFGSGTRLTVV.